These 19 T cell receptor beta chains were all obtained from the same sample, sequenced in a study of shared T cell receptors in the human thymus (dated by TCRdb to the early 2020s). The receptor library was made with the immunoSEQ multiplex PCR assay. TCRdb holds this immuneACCESS table with in-frame rearrangements only. Some clones are missing; in checked studies, unresolved V genes explain under half, and the rest has no known cause. For this sample there are just under 550,000 clones; around 78% appear just once. Of the sample, more than 0.01% falls within the top ten clones. A further study also used this sample, focusing on human thymus T cells.

The sequenced sample was thymocytes. Receptors originate from a boy in the first two years of life with a congenital heart defect. Donor details come from another sample of the same person, matched by shared clones.

This chain uses TRBV7-2 with TRBJ1-2; no clear D. The V gene's germline CDR1 is SGHTA and CDR2 FQGNSA. CDR3 length equals 12 residues. V lost 5 bases, J lost 6 bases, and 10 bases lay in between. DNA of the CDR3: TGTGCCAGCAGCCCGGGCGGGCATGGCTACACCTTC. Residues: CASSPGGHGYTF.

The chain combines TRBV15 with TRBJ1-1; 8 bases align to TRBD1. V lost 0 bases and J lost 8; bases outside the gene matches: 5. CDR3 length: 14 residues. Per the germline V gene, CDR1 is LNHNV and CDR2 is YYDKDF (reference sequence). In nucleotides, the CDR3 is TGTGCCACCAGCAGAGATGGGGACAGGCTAGAAGCTTTCTTT. Protein: CATSRDGDRLEAFF.

V and J are TRBV7-2 and TRBJ1-2, with 7 bases aligning to TRBD1. Trimming removed 5 bases from V and 6 bases from J; junction bases left unmatched: 9. This CDR3 contains 14 residues. In germline, CDR1 is SGHTA, CDR2 FQGNSA. CDR3 residues: CASSLGQARDGYTF. CDR3 nucleotide sequence: TGTGCCAGCAGCCTAGGACAGGCCCGGGATGGCTACACCTTC.

This clone was observed a single time. The CDR3 sequence: CASSLGQKFEAFF. In DNA, the CDR3 is TGTGCCAGCAGCTTGGGACAGAAGTTCGAGGCTTTCTTT. This sequence joins TRBV5-6 and TRBJ1-1; weak D call: TRBD1 (5 bases). With 0 bases removed from V and 11 bases from J, the gap between germline ends came to 14 bases. Germline V gene sequence: CDR1 SGHDT, CDR2 YYEEEE. The CDR3 spans 13 residues.

The chain recombines TRBV5-1 with TRBJ2-7, with TRBD2 matching over 10 bases. The CDR3 consists of 15 residues. Trimming took 3 bases from V and 2 from J; bases not matched to a gene: 5. Germline V gene lookup returns CDR1 SGHRS and CDR2 YFSETQ. This CDR3 is CASSCGLAAAYEQYF. CDR3 DNA: TGCGCCAGCAGCTGTGGACTAGCGGCCGCCTACGAGCAGTACTTC.

The chain links TRBV21-1 to TRBJ2-7; the table's D gene call, TRBD2, was not cross checked with the DNA. TRBV21-1 is annotated as a pseudogene. The length of the CDR3 is 13 residues. CDR3 bases: TGTGCCAGCAACCCATCAGCGGAGAAGGAGCAGTACTTC. This translates into CASNPSAEKEQYF.

This clone was seen a single time. The chain links TRBV11-3 to TRBJ2-7; maybe TRBD2 (6 bases). The CDR3 extends over 15 amino acids. Trimming stripped 1 base from V and 7 bases from J, with 17 bases between. In germline, CDR1 is SGHNT, CDR2 YENEEA. The CDR3 bases are TGTGCCAGCAGCTTAGCTATCGGGGCTGCGGGGGAGCAGTACTTC. Translated: CASSLAIGAAGEQYF.

The chain recombines TRBV9 with TRBJ2-1, with TRBD2 identical over 12 bases. CDR1 is SGDLS and CDR2 is YYNGEE in the germline V gene. Trimming removed 3 bases from V and 5 bases from J; junction bases left unmatched: 9. This CDR3 spans 17 amino acids. The CDR3 protein is CASSGPASGRDDNEQFF. CDR3 coding DNA: TGTGCCAGCAGCGGCCCTGCTAGCGGGAGGGACGACAATGAGCAGTTCTTC. The variable domain in full, completed from reference TRBV9 and TRBJ2-1, reads DSGVTQTPKHLITATGQRVTLRCSPRSGDLSVYWYQQSLDQGLQFLIQYYNGEERAKGNILERFSAQQFPDLHSELNLSSLELGDSALYFCASSGPASGRDDNEQFFGPGTRLTVL.

This chain connects TRBV30 to TRBJ2-1; TRBD1 might be the D (6 bases). V was trimmed by 3 bases and J by 9 bases, leaving 9 bases between them. The V gene's germline CDR1 is GTSNPN and CDR2 SVGIG (reference sequence). There are 11 residues in the CDR3. The CDR3 coding sequence is TGTGCCTGGAGGGACAGCTCTGAGCAGTTCTTC. Amino acid sequence: CAWRDSSEQFF. Complete variable domain (other parts from reference TRBV30 and TRBJ2-1): SQTIHQWPATLVQPVGSPLSLECTVEGTSNPNLYWYRQAAGRGLQLLFYSVGIGQISSEVPQNLSASRPQDRQFILSSKKLLLSDSGFYLCAWRDSSEQFFGPGTRLTVL.

This rearrangement joins TRBV6-1 to TRBJ1-1; TRBD1 matches 7 bases. The V gene end was trimmed by 6 bases and the J gene end by 5 bases; junction bases not matched to a gene: 9. CDR3 length: 14 residues. CDR1 and CDR2 from the germline V gene are MNHNS and SASEGT. The CDR3 is CASRVPIQGTEAFF. The CDR3 bases are TGTGCCAGCAGGGTTCCGATACAGGGGACTGAAGCTTTCTTT.

The V gene is TRBV6-1, the J gene TRBJ1-2, with 8 bases that match TRBD1. V lost 0 bases, J lost 4 bases, and 4 bases stayed unmatched. The length of the CDR3 is 15 residues. CDR1 and CDR2 from the germline V gene are MNHNS and SASEGT. The CDR3 DNA reads as TGTGCCAGCAGTGAAGCCTGGACAGGGCGCTATGGCTACACCTTC. It codes for CASSEAWTGRYGYTF.

CDR3 coding DNA: TGTGCCTGGACTCAGCGGGAGCGGTCCTACGAGCAGTACTTC. It codes for CAWTQRERSYEQYF. The J gene is TRBJ2-7, the V gene TRBV30; 8 bases map to TRBD2. The CDR3 is 14 residues long. V shed 4 bases, J shed 1 base, and the junction held 6 bases outside the gene matches. Germline assignment: CDR1 GTSNPN and CDR2 SVGIG (reference sequence).

This chain joins TRBV27 and TRBJ2-7, with 7 positions matching TRBD1. The CDR3 has 16 residues. V dropped 4 bases and J dropped 0; count of bases not matched to a gene: 9. From germline, CDR1 is MNHEY and CDR2 SMNVEV (reference sequence). CDR3: CASSSRSTGSSYEQYF. The CDR3 DNA is TGTGCCAGCAGTTCCAGATCGACAGGGAGCTCCTACGAGCAGTACTTC.

V gene TRBV7-8 combines with J gene TRBJ2-1; 7 bases are shared with TRBD2. V dropped 5 bases and J dropped 0; count of bases not matched to a gene: 4. Germline V lookup: CDR1 SGHVS, CDR2 FQNEAQ. CDR3 length equals 15 residues. In DNA form, the CDR3 reads TGTGCCAGCAGCCCCGGGGGGAGCTCCTACAATGAGCAGTTCTTC. It translates to CASSPGGSSYNEQFF.

The rearrangement uses TRBV19 and TRBJ2-1, with TRBD2 identical over 11 bases. Germline assignment: CDR1 LNHDA and CDR2 SQIVND (reference sequence). CDR3 length equals 20 residues. Trimming at V came to 5 bases and at J to 6 bases, leaving 21 bases not matched to a gene. The CDR3 region has the DNA TGTGCCAGTAGTTATGGAAGGGGGGTACGACTAGCGGGAACGGGCAATGAGCAGTTCTTC. This codes for CASSYGRGVRLAGTGNEQFF.

The rearrangement joins TRBV10-1 to TRBJ2-7; TRBD2 aligns across 13 bases. The CDR3 sequence is 18 residues long. CDR1 is WNHNN and CDR2 is SYGVQD in the germline V gene (reference sequence). The ends lost 3 bases at V and 6 bases at J; junction bases unmatched: 14. For the CDR3, the DNA is TGCGCCAGCAGTGACCATGGACTAGCGGGAGATACCCCACGCGAGCAGTACTTC. Amino acid sequence: CASSDHGLAGDTPREQYF.

The V gene is TRBV9, the J gene TRBJ2-2; 13 nucleotides line up with TRBD2. Germline CDR1 reads SGDLS; CDR2 reads YYNGEE. The CDR3 has 18 amino acids. With V trimmed by 3 bases and J by 4 bases, 9 bases remained unmatched. The CDR3: CASSARTSGSSGTGELFF. As DNA, the CDR3 is TGTGCCAGCAGCGCTCGGACTAGCGGGAGTAGTGGCACCGGGGAGCTGTTTTTT. Variable domain in full (rest from reference TRBV9 and TRBJ2-2): DSGVTQTPKHLITATGQRVTLRCSPRSGDLSVYWYQQSLDQGLQFLIQYYNGEERAKGNILERFSAQQFPDLHSELNLSSLELGDSALYFCASSARTSGSSGTGELFFGEGSRLTVL.

This clone was seen a few times. The chain recombines TRBV6-1 with TRBJ2-7; no clear D gene. The CDR3 consists of 15 residues. The V gene's germline CDR1 is MNHNS and CDR2 SASEGT. Trimming removed 3 bases from V and 2 bases from J, with 14 bases in between. The DNA for the CDR3 is TGTGCCAGCAGTGATATGAGGCGTACAACCTACGAGCAGTACTTC. Amino acid sequence: CASSDMRRTTYEQYF.

The gene calls are TRBV30 and TRBJ1-2; 10 nucleotides align to TRBD1. Germline V lookup: CDR1 GTSNPN, CDR2 SVGIG (reference sequence). The ends lost 3 bases at V and 8 bases at J; junction bases unmatched: 6. This CDR3 is built from 13 residues. CDR3 in DNA: TGTGCCTGGAGGGGGGGGACAGGGGTCGGCTACACCTTC. It encodes CAWRGGTGVGYTF.